A single sample is the source of the 17 T cell receptor beta chains below, sequenced in a study of T cell responses to AZD1222 COVID-19 vaccine. Produced via immunoSEQ multiplex PCR; TCRdb's table is partial and in-frame only. The table lists tens of thousands of clones, over 75% of them singletons. The sequenced sample was peripheral blood, obtained on day 0 of AZD1222 vaccination. These receptors were collected from an adult in good health.

The chain has TRBV11-1 and TRBJ1-3; a weak D match, TRBD1 (6 bases). With 4 bases removed from V and 0 bases from J, the gap between germline ends came to 7 bases. CDR1 and CDR2 from the germline V gene are SGHAT and FQDESV (reference sequence). The CDR3 runs 14 residues. The CDR3 protein is CASSYRDSGNTIYF. In DNA form, the CDR3 reads TGTGCCAGCAGCTACAGGGACTCTGGAAACACCATATATTTT.

This chain uses TRBV7-2 with TRBJ1-4, with 7 bases fitting TRBD1. Losses at the gene ends were 5 bases for V and 7 bases for J; bases not matched to a gene: 7. This CDR3 is built from 14 residues. CDR1 and CDR2 from the germline V gene are SGHTA and FQGNSA. The DNA for the CDR3 is TGTGCCAGCAGCGAAGGGGGCTGGGGTGAAAAACTGTTTTTT. Translation: CASSEGGWGEKLFF. Variable domain in full (rest from reference TRBV7-2 and TRBJ1-4): GAGVSQSPSNKVTEKGKDVELRCDPISGHTALYWYRQSLGQGLEFLIYFQGNSAPDKSGLPSDRFSAERTGGSVSTLTIQRTQQEDSAVYLCASSEGGWGEKLFFGSGTQLSVL.

The chain has TRBV2 and TRBJ2-5; TRBD2 matches 9 bases. The trim removed 5 bases at V and 4 bases at J, leaving 8 bases unmatched. Looked up from germline, CDR1 is SNHLY and CDR2 is FYNNEI. This CDR3 comprises 15 residues. CDR3 protein: CASSLISGSGETQYF. The CDR3 bases are TGTGCCAGCAGTCTTATTAGCGGGAGCGGAGAGACCCAGTACTTC.

The chain is built from TRBV28 and TRBJ2-3; D gene unclear. The germline CDR1 and CDR2 sequences are MDHEN and SYDVKM. Trimming removed 4 bases at V and 3 bases at J, with 17 bases between. The CDR3 length is 16 residues. The CDR3 sequence is CASSSPGEKVTDTQYF. The DNA of the CDR3 is TGTGCCAGCAGTTCCCCTGGGGAAAAAGTGACAGATACGCAGTATTTT.

The chain combines TRBV7-2 with TRBJ2-1; TRBD2 agrees at 7 bases. V lost 6 bases and J lost 4; bases outside the gene matches: 9. This CDR3 is built from 15 residues. Germline V CDR1 and CDR2: SGHTA, FQGNSA. The CDR3 region has the DNA TGTGCCAGCAGTCCGGCGGGTAGCGGGTACAATGAGCAGTTCTTC. It yields the protein CASSPAGSGYNEQFF.

The chain is built from TRBV24-1 and TRBJ2-7; the match to TRBD2 covers 10 bases. The CDR3 runs to 15 residues. The germline V gene encodes CDR1 KGHDR and CDR2 SFDVKD. The ends lost 4 bases at V and 0 bases at J; junction bases unmatched: 2. CDR3 bases: TGTGCCACCAGTGACCGGACTAGCGGCTCCTACGAGCAGTACTTC. This sequence encodes CATSDRTSGSYEQYF.

The rearrangement uses TRBV5-1 and TRBJ2-7, with D possibly matching TRBD1 (6 bases). The germline CDR1 and CDR2 sequences are SGHRS and YFSETQ. The CDR3 spans 12 residues. V was trimmed by 3 bases and J by 7 bases, leaving 11 bases between them. The CDR3 coding sequence is TGCGCCAGCAGCTCCACAGGGTGGGAGCAGTACTTC. Translation gives CASSSTGWEQYF.

The chain links TRBV3-1 (or the pseudogene TRBV3-2) to TRBJ1-4; 7 positions match TRBD1. This CDR3 region has 15 residues. Trimming cost V 2 bases and J 7 bases; bases outside gene matches: 7. Germline V CDR1 and CDR2: LGHDT, YNNKEL (reference sequence). The CDR3 region has the DNA TGTGCCAGCAGCCAAACCCAAGCAGGGGGTGAAAAACTGTTTTTT. Translating gives CASSQTQAGGEKLFF.

This clone came up once. The chain joins TRBV7-9 to TRBJ2-3, with TRBD2 identical over 7 bases. V was pared by 5 bases and J by 5 bases, with 13 bases of the junction left unmatched. CDR1 and CDR2 from the germline V gene are SEHNR and FQNEAQ (reference sequence). The CDR3 runs to 16 residues. In DNA, the CDR3 is TGTGCCAGCAGCCCCCGGCTTGGGGGGGACCGAGATACGCAGTATTTT. This encodes CASSPRLGGDRDTQYF.

The V gene is TRBV4-2, the J gene TRBJ1-4; 7 bases are a match to TRBD1. From germline, CDR1 is LGHNA and CDR2 YNFKEQ. This CDR3 is built from 15 residues. The V segment lost 0 bases and the J segment 7 bases; nucleotides outside the gene matches: 5. The CDR3 spells CASSQEDRVGEKLFF. CDR3 in DNA: TGTGCCAGCAGCCAAGAAGACAGGGTGGGTGAAAAACTGTTTTTT.

This chain uses TRBV27 with TRBJ2-5; D is unclear. The length of the CDR3 is 9 residues. V was pared by 11 bases and J by 9 bases, with 10 bases between. Germline assignment: CDR1 MNHEY and CDR2 SMNVEV (reference sequence). The CDR3 here is CAGRYPQYF. CDR3 coding DNA: TGTGCCGGCCGGTATCCCCAGTACTTC.

The CDR3 nucleotides read TGTGCCAGCAACCGTCCGGGGGCGCGTGTTGGCTACACCTTC. Translated, it gives CASNRPGARVGYTF. This rearrangement joins TRBV5-8 to TRBJ1-2; D is possibly TRBD1 (6 bases). Trimming took 6 bases from V and 7 from J, leaving 19 bases between them. The CDR3 contains 14 residues. Per germline, CDR1 SGHTS and CDR2 YDEGEE.

Comments on this clone: An end of the junction does not agree with germline; a read error may underlie this. The rearrangement links TRBV6-1 to TRBJ1-2, with D unresolved. Per the germline V gene, CDR1 is MNHNS and CDR2 is SASEGT. The CDR3 spans 15 residues. CDR3 sequence (DNA): TGTGCCAGCAGTGAGTTGCCTGGGAGCTTCTATGCCTACACCTTC. Its translation: CASSELPGSFYAYTF.

Details on this clone: The sample holds other DNA sequences that translate to the same CDR3. Here the CDR3 DNA reads TGTGCCAGCTCTCCCCCGGGGAGTAATAGCAATCAGCCCCAGCATTTT. Its protein is CASSPPGSNSNQPQHF. The V gene is TRBV18, the J gene TRBJ1-5; D is uncertain. This CDR3 region has 16 residues. The V and J ends lost 6 bases and 0 bases respectively, with 15 bases between them. Per the germline V gene, CDR1 is KGHSH and CDR2 is LQKENI.

This chain joins TRBV6-2 or TRBV6-3 and TRBJ1-2; no clear D. The CDR3 has 12 residues. Between the trimmed V and J ends, which lost 6 bases and 4 bases, there was a span of 9 bases. Germline CDR1 is MNHEY and CDR2 is SVGEGT. CDR3 DNA: TGTGCCAGCAGCACTAGTAGCTATGGCTACACCTTC. The encoded protein is CASSTSSYGYTF.

This clone showed up just once. The genes are TRBV19 and TRBJ1-5, with D possibly matching TRBD1 (5 bases). This CDR3 has 15 residues. Germline V gives CDR1 LNHDA, CDR2 SQIVND (reference sequence). V was shortened by 7 bases and J by 3 bases, with 16 bases between the two germline ends. CDR3 nucleotide sequence: TGTGCCAGTAAGGGAGGGGCACTCGACAATCAGCCCCAGCATTTT. Protein sequence: CASKGGALDNQPQHF.

The genes are TRBV5-4 and TRBJ2-2, with D unresolved. The V gene lost 4 bases and the J gene lost 2 bases, with 15 bases spanning the gap. This CDR3 has 16 amino acids. From germline, CDR1 is SGHNT and CDR2 YYREEE (reference sequence). In nucleotides, the CDR3 is TGTGCCAGCAGCCAATCCTCAACCCTCAACACCGGGGAGCTGTTTTTT. Its protein product is CASSQSSTLNTGELFF.